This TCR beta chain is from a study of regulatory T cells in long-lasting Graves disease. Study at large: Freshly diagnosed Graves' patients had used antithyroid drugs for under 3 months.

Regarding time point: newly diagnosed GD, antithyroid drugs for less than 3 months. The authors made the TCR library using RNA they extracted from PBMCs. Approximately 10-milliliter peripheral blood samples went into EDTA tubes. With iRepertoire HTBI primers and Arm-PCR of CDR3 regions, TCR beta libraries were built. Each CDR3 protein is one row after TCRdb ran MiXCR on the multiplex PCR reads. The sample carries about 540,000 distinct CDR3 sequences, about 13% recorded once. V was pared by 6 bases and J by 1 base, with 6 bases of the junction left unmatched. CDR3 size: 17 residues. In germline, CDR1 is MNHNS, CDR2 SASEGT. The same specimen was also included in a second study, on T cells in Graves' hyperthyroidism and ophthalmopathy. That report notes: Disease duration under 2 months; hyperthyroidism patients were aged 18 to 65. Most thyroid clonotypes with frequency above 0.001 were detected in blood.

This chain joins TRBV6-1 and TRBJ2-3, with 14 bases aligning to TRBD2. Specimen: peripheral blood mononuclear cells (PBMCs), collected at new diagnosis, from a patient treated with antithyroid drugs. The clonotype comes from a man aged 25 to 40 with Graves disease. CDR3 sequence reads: CASSWTSGGSGTDTQYF. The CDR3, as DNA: TGTGCCAGCAGCTGGACTAGCGGGGGGTCTGGCACAGATACGCAGTATTTT.